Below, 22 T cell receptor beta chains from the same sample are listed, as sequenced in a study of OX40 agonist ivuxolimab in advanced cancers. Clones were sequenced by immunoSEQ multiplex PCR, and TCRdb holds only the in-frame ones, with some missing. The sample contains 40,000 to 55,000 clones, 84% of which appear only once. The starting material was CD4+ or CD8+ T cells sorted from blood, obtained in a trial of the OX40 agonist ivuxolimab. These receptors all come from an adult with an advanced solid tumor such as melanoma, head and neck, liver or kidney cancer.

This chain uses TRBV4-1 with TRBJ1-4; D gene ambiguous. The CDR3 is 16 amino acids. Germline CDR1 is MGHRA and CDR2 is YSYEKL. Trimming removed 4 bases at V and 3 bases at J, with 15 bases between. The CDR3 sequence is CASSLGPGVPNEKLFF. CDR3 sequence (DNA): TGCGCCAGCAGCCTAGGGCCCGGGGTTCCTAATGAAAAACTGTTTTTT.

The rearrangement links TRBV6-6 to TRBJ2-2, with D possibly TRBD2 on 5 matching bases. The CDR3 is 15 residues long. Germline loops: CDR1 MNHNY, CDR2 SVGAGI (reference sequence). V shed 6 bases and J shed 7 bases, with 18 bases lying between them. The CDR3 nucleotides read TGTGCCAGCAGCCCAGACCAGGAGGCTATCGGGGAGCTGTTTTTT. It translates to CASSPDQEAIGELFF.

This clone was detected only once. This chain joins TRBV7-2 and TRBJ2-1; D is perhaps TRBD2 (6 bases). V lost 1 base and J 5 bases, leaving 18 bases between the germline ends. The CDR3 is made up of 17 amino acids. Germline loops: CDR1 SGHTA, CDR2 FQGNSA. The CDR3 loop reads CASSLDVAGQIHNEQFF. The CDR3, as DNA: TGTGCCAGCAGCTTAGACGTGGCGGGGCAGATCCACAATGAGCAGTTCTTC.

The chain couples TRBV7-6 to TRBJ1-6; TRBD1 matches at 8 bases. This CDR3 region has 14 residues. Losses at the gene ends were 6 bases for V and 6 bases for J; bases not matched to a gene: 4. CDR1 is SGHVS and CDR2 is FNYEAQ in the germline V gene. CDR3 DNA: TGTGCCAGCAGTCCTGGACAGGGTAATTCACCCCTCCACTTT. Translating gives CASSPGQGNSPLHF.

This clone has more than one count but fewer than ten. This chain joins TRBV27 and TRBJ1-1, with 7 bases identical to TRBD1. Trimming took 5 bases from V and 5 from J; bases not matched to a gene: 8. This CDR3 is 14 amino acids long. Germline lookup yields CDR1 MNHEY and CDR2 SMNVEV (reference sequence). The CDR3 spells CASSPRDSSTEAFF. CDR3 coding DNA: TGTGCCAGCAGTCCGCGGGACAGCTCAACTGAAGCTTTCTTT.

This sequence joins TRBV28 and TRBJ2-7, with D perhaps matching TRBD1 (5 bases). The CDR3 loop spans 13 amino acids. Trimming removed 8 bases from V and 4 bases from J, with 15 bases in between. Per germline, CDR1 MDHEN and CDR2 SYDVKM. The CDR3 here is CASFGRAFYEQYF. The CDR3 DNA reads TGTGCCAGCTTTGGCAGGGCTTTTTACGAGCAGTACTTC. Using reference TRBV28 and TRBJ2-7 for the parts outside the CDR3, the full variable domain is DVKVTQSSRYLVKRTGEKVFLECVQDMDHENMFWYRQDPGLGLRLIYFSYDVKMKEKGDIPEGYSVSREKKERFSLILESASTNQTSMYLCASFGRAFYEQYFGPGTRLTVT.

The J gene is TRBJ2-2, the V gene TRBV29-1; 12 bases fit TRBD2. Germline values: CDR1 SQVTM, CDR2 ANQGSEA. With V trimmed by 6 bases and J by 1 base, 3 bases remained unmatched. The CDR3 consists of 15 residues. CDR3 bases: TGCAGCGTGGAACTAGCGGGAGGGAACACCGGGGAGCTGTTTTTT. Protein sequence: CSVELAGGNTGELFF.

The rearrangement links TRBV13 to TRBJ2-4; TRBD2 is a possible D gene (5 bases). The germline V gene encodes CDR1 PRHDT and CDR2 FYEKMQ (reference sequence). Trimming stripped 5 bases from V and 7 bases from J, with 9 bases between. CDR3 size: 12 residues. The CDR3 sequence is CASSLGINIQYF. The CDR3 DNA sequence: TGTGCCAGCAGCCTCGGGATTAACATTCAGTACTTC.

The CDR3: CASSQDPDSSYEQYF. The CDR3 DNA follows: TGCGCCAGCAGCCAAGATCCGGATAGCTCCTACGAGCAGTACTTC. The rearrangement joins TRBV4-1 to TRBJ2-7; D not resolved. CDR1 is MGHRA and CDR2 is YSYEKL in the germline V gene. Trimming removed 0 bases at V and 0 bases at J, with 9 bases between. This CDR3 has 15 residues.

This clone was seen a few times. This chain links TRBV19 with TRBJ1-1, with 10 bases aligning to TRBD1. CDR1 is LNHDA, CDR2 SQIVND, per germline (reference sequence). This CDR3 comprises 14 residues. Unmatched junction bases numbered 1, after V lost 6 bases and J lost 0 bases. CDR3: CASRDRGLNTEAFF. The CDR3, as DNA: TGTGCCAGTAGAGACAGGGGGCTGAACACTGAAGCTTTCTTT.

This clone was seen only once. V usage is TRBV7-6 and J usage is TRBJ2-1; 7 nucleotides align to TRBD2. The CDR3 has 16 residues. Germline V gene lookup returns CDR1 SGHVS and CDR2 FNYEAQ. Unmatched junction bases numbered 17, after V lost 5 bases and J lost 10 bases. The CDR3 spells CASSLNGGDEFGEQFF. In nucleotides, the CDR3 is TGTGCCAGCAGCCTAAATGGGGGGGATGAATTTGGCGAGCAGTTCTTC.

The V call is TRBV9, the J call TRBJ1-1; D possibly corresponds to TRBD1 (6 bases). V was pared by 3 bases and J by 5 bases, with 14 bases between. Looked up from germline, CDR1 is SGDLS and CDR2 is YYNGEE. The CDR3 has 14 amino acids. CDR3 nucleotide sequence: TGTGCCAGCAGCGCCGAAGGGGGAAGGACTGAAGCTTTCTTT. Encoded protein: CASSAEGGRTEAFF.

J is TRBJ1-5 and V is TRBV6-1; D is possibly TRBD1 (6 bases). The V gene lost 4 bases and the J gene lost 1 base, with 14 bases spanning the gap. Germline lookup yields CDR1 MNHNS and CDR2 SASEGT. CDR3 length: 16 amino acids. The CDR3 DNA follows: TGTGCCAGCAGTGTCTGGGGGGGCGGAAGCAATCAGCCCCAGCATTTT. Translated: CASSVWGGGSNQPQHF.

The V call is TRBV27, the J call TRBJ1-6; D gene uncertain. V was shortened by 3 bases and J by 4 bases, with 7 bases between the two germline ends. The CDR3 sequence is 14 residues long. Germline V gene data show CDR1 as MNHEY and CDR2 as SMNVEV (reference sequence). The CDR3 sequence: CASSFRGYNSPLHF. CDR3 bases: TGTGCCAGCAGTTTCCGGGGTTATAATTCACCCCTCCACTTT.

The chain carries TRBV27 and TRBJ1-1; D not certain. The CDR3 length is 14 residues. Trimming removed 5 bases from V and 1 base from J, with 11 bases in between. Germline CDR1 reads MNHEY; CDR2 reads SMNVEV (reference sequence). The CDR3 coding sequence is TGTGCCAGCAGTGTGGGCCTAGCGAACACTGAAGCTTTCTTT. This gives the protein CASSVGLANTEAFF.

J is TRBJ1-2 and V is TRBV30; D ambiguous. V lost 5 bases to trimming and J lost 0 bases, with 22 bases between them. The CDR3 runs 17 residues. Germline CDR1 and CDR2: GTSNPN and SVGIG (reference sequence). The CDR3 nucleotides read TGTGCCTGGTACCGTCAGCAGGTCCAGTTCCCTAACTATGGCTACACCTTC. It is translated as CAWYRQQVQFPNYGYTF. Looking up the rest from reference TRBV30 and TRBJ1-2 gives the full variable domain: SQTIHQWPATLVQPVGSPLSLECTVEGTSNPNLYWYRQAAGRGLQLLFYSVGIGQISSEVPQNLSASRPQDRQFILSSKKLLLSDSGFYLCAWYRQQVQFPNYGYTFGSGTRLTVV.

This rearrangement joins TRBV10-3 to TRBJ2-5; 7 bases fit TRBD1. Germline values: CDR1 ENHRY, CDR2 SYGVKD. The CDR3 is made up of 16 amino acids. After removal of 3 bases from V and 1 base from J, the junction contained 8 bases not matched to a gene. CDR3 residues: CAISDQDRATQETQYF. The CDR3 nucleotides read TGTGCCATCAGTGACCAAGACAGGGCAACCCAAGAGACCCAGTACTTC.

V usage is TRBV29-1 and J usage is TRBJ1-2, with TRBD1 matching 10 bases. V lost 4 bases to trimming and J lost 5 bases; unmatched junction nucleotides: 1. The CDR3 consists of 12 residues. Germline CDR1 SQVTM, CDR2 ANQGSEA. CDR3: CSVGDRGYGYTF. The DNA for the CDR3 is TGCAGCGTTGGGGACAGGGGTTATGGCTACACCTTC.

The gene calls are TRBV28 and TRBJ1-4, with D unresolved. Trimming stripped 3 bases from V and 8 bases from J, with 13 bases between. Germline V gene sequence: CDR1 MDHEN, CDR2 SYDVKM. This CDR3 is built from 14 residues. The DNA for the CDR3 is TGTGCCAGCAGTTTTCGGCTGATGGGCGAAAAACTGTTTTTT. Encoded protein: CASSFRLMGEKLFF. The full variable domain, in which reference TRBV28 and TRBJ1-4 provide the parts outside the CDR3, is DVKVTQSSRYLVKRTGEKVFLECVQDMDHENMFWYRQDPGLGLRLIYFSYDVKMKEKGDIPEGYSVSREKKERFSLILESASTNQTSMYLCASSFRLMGEKLFFGSGTQLSVL.

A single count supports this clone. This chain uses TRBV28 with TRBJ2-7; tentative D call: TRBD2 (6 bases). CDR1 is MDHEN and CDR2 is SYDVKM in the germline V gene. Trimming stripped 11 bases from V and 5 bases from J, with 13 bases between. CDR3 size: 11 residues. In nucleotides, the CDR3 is TGTGCCTGGGGGGATAGAGACGAGCAGTACTTC. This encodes CAWGDRDEQYF.

The CDR3 nucleotides read TGTGCCAGCAGTTTGTTTCTACGGGGGGCCGGGGAGCTGTTTTTT. This encodes CASSLFLRGAGELFF. The gene calls are TRBV27 and TRBJ2-2, with 7 nucleotides matching TRBD2. The J segment lost 6 bases and the V segment lost 3 bases, leaving 7 bases of the junction unmatched. The germline V gene encodes CDR1 MNHEY and CDR2 SMNVEV (reference sequence). The CDR3 is 15 residues long.

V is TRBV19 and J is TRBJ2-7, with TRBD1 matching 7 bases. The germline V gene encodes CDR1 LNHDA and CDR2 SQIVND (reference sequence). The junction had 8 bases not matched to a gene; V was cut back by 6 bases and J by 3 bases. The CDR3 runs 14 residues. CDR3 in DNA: TGTGCCAGTAGCGCTACAGGGGCCGGCTACGAGCAGTACTTC. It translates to CASSATGAGYEQYF.